This record covers a single T cell receptor (beta chain). Clones were sequenced by immunoSEQ multiplex PCR, and TCRdb holds only the in-frame ones, with some missing. The sample comprises hundreds of thousands of clones, roughly 83% of which are singletons, and approximately 10% rests with the top ten. The trim removed 4 bases at V and 4 bases at J, leaving 5 bases unmatched. The germline V gene encodes CDR1 SGDLS and CDR2 YYNGEE. This CDR3 has 14 amino acids. This specimen belongs to a study of blood T cell repertoires in COVID-19. This TCR came from a woman older than 75 with acute or convalescent COVID-19. The sequenced material came from peripheral blood. The chain employs TRBV9 and TRBJ2-3; 8 positions match TRBD1. CDR3 bases: TGTGCCAGCAGCAGTCGGACAGGGCCAGATACGCAGTATTTT. Translating it yields CASSSRTGPDTQYF.